What follows is one T cell receptor beta chain and its context. Antigen specificity is unknown. The data were taken from a study of shared clonotypes between healthy human individuals. General observations from the study: Naive CD4 clonotype sharing across several donors was roughly 5%. On the whole, naive subsets had larger estimated richness than memory subsets had. Investigators collected only blood, and repertoires in tissues likely differ.

V lost 4 bases and J lost 3; bases outside the gene matches: 3. Germline V gene lookup returns CDR1 SGHRS and CDR2 YFSETQ. This CDR3 is 14 amino acids long. Approximately 210 ng DNA, tens of thousands of T cell genomes, went into each sorted-subset replicate PCR. Assay: immunoSEQ multiplex PCR; the TCRdb copy retains only in-frame clones and omits some. The sample includes 760,000 or so clones, about 96% of them seen just once. Naive CD8 cells lacked CD45RO and underwent positive selection for CCR7, leaving out terminally differentiated effector memory CD45RA+ cells. The chain has TRBV5-1 and TRBJ2-3; 9 positions agree with TRBD1. The source is a man aged 25 to 40 in good health. Sequencing was performed on naive CD8+ T cells sorted from blood. The CDR3 here is CASSHRGLTDTQYF. Written as DNA, the CDR3 is TGCGCCAGCAGCCACAGGGGGCTTACAGATACGCAGTATTTT.